Each of the 21 T cell receptor beta chains below was sequenced from the same sample in a study of cytomegalovirus exposure and HLA in healthy donors. Assay used: immunoSEQ multiplex PCR; TCRdb lists only in-frame clones, some missing. The table lists 65,000 to 100,000 clones, over 85% of them singletons. The sample was PBMCs. Receptors were obtained from a woman in her 30s in good health and CMV-seronegative.

The chain carries TRBV5-1 and TRBJ1-4, with a weak D call TRBD1 (5 bases). The CDR3 length is 14 residues. Germline lookup yields CDR1 SGHRS and CDR2 YFSETQ. The germline V and J ends were trimmed by 0 bases and 5 bases, with 8 bases remaining between them. The CDR3 loop reads CASSLEQENEKLFF. Here the CDR3 DNA reads TGCGCCAGCAGCTTGGAACAGGAAAATGAAAAACTGTTTTTT.

V and J are TRBV5-1 and TRBJ1-2; maybe TRBD1 (6 bases). The CDR3 has 17 amino acids. CDR1 and CDR2 from the germline V gene are SGHRS and YFSETQ. Trimming left V 4 bases short and J 0 bases short, with 19 bases between. The CDR3 loop is CASSLALGAEANYGYTF. For the CDR3, the DNA is TGCGCCAGCAGCCTGGCGTTGGGGGCTGAAGCTAACTATGGCTACACCTTC.

The chain is built from TRBV7-2 and TRBJ1-6; 7 bases match TRBD1. With V trimmed by 1 base and J by 7 bases, 10 bases remained unmatched. CDR1 and CDR2 (germline): SGHTA, FQGNSA. CDR3 size: 17 residues. CDR3 region: CASSLGDSPRGNSPLHF. DNA of the CDR3: TGTGCCAGCAGCTTAGGGGACAGCCCCCGGGGGAATTCACCCCTCCACTTT.

In its sample, this clone was seen a few times. The rearrangement joins TRBV4-3 to TRBJ1-2; D is unresolved. Germline CDR1 reads LGHNA; CDR2 reads YSLEER. This CDR3 is built from 15 residues. Trimming removed 0 bases at V and 2 bases at J, with 10 bases between. The CDR3 loop is CASSQDLRSNYGYTF. CDR3 sequence (DNA): TGCGCCAGCAGCCAAGATCTGCGCTCGAACTATGGCTACACCTTC.

This sequence joins TRBV4-1 and TRBJ2-5, with D perhaps TRBD1 (6 bases). The V end lost 1 base, the J end lost 10 bases, and 19 bases lay between the germline ends. The germline V gene has CDR1 MGHRA and CDR2 YSYEKL. The CDR3 extends over 15 amino acids. The CDR3 bases are TGCGCCAGCAGCCAAGTTTTCGGACAGCTCCAGGGCCAGTACTTC. This translates into CASSQVFGQLQGQYF.

The chain employs TRBV30 and TRBJ2-2, with TRBD1 matching 9 bases. Germline trimming cut 2 bases from V and 6 bases from J; bases unmatched to any gene: 7. The CDR3 extends over 15 amino acids. Germline CDR1 GTSNPN, CDR2 SVGIG (reference sequence). CDR3 region: CAWSPGQGVAGELFF. DNA of the CDR3: TGTGCCTGGAGTCCGGGACAGGGTGTCGCCGGGGAGCTGTTTTTT. Full variable domain (missing parts from reference TRBV30 and TRBJ2-2): SQTIHQWPATLVQPVGSPLSLECTVEGTSNPNLYWYRQAAGRGLQLLFYSVGIGQISSEVPQNLSASRPQDRQFILSSKKLLLSDSGFYLCAWSPGQGVAGELFFGEGSRLTVL.

This chain uses TRBV25-1 with TRBJ1-3; TRBD1 is a possible D gene (6 bases). The CDR3 extends over 13 amino acids. Looked up from germline, CDR1 is MGHDK and CDR2 is SYGVNS. Trimming took off 4 bases at V and 4 bases at J, with 8 bases between the two ends. The chain's CDR3 is CASSGGQGNTIYF. In DNA, the CDR3 is TGTGCCAGCAGTGGGGGGCAGGGAAACACCATATATTTT.

The CDR3 here is CASSVWVDRVDSNYGYTF. The CDR3 DNA is TGTGCCAGCAGCGTTTGGGTGGACAGGGTCGACTCTAACTATGGCTACACCTTC. The J gene is TRBJ1-2, the V gene TRBV9; 8 nucleotides align to TRBD1. CDR1 and CDR2 (germline): SGDLS, YYNGEE. V lost 2 bases and J lost 0; bases outside the gene matches: 12. The CDR3 has 18 residues.

This chain links TRBV25-1 with TRBJ2-3; 9 positions agree with TRBD2. Germline V gives CDR1 MGHDK, CDR2 SYGVNS. The CDR3 contains 14 residues. The V and J ends lost 7 bases and 3 bases, in that order; junction bases with no gene match: 5. CDR3 in DNA: TGTGCCAGCATAAAAAGCGGGGGGACAGATACGCAGTATTTT. It encodes CASIKSGGTDTQYF.

The gene calls are TRBV18 and TRBJ1-1, with D possibly being TRBD1 (6 bases). CDR1 KGHSH and CDR2 LQKENI come from the germline V gene. The CDR3 loop spans 16 amino acids. The V end lost 4 bases, the J end lost 1 base, and 16 bases lay between the germline ends. Written as DNA, the CDR3 is TGTGCCAGCTCACGCAACCGGGACATAGGGAACACTGAAGCTTTCTTT. Translating gives CASSRNRDIGNTEAFF.

V and J are TRBV19 and TRBJ1-5; D gene ambiguous. Germline CDR1 reads LNHDA; CDR2 reads SQIVND (reference sequence). V dropped 3 bases and J dropped 0 bases, with 12 bases sitting between them. This CDR3 is built from 16 residues. CDR3 loop: CASSMTQSYSNQPQHF. The CDR3 DNA is TGTGCCAGTAGTATGACTCAGAGTTATAGCAATCAGCCCCAGCATTTT. Drawing the rest from reference TRBV19 and TRBJ1-5, the complete variable domain is DGGITQSPKYLFRKEGQNVTLSCEQNLNHDAMYWYRQDPGQGLRLIYYSQIVNDFQKGDIAEGYSVSREKKESFPLTVTSAQKNPTAFYLCASSMTQSYSNQPQHFGDGTRLSIL.

With regard to this clone: Compared with germline, one end of the junction differs, possibly owing to a read error. The chain couples TRBV7-7 to TRBJ2-3, with D possibly matching TRBD2 (5 bases). The germline V gene encodes CDR1 SSHAT and CDR2 FNYEAQ (reference sequence). The CDR3 has 15 residues. As DNA, the CDR3 is TGTGCTAGCAGCTTAGGCGAGGGATCCACAGATACGCAGTATTTT. Encoded protein: CASSLGEGSTDTQYF.

The chain links TRBV2 to TRBJ2-1; D possibly corresponds to TRBD2 (5 bases). The germline gives CDR1 SNHLY, CDR2 FYNNEI. The CDR3 extends over 13 amino acids. Trimming pared 4 bases from V and 5 bases from J, leaving 9 bases between. This chain's CDR3 is CASSGEYHNEQFF. The CDR3 nucleotides read TGTGCCAGCAGTGGGGAGTACCACAATGAGCAGTTCTTC.

The CDR3 loop is CASTTGNFSPLHF. Here the CDR3 DNA reads TGTGCCAGCACCACAGGGAACTTTTCACCCCTCCACTTT. This sequence joins TRBV6-6 and TRBJ1-6; TRBD1 is a possible D gene (6 bases). The CDR3 loop spans 13 amino acids. Trimming stripped 7 bases from V and 9 bases from J, with 13 bases between. Germline loops: CDR1 MNHNY, CDR2 SVGAGI (reference sequence).

The chain employs TRBV5-8 and TRBJ1-2; 8 bases fit TRBD1. The junction had 3 bases not matched to a gene; V was cut back by 3 bases and J by 2 bases. This CDR3 has 14 residues. Germline CDR1 SGHTS, CDR2 YDEGEE. The CDR3 spells CASSSGQGNYGYTF. In DNA form, the CDR3 reads TGTGCCAGCAGCTCCGGACAGGGCAACTATGGCTACACCTTC.

V and J are TRBV7-6 and TRBJ2-5; 7 bases line up with TRBD2. The CDR3 covers 14 residues. With 5 bases clipped from V and 4 bases from J, the junction kept 7 bases outside the gene matches. Germline V gene lookup returns CDR1 SGHVS and CDR2 FNYEAQ. For the CDR3, the DNA is TGTGCCAGCAGCCCCCGACAGCGGGGAGAGACCCAGTACTTC. Translating it yields CASSPRQRGETQYF.

This chain joins TRBV5-5 and TRBJ1-1, with 7 positions matching TRBD1. The ends lost 3 bases at V and 3 bases at J; junction bases unmatched: 8. The germline V gene has CDR1 SGHKS and CDR2 YYEKEE (reference sequence). This CDR3 contains 15 residues. The CDR3, as DNA: TGTGCCAGCAGCTCTACAGGGGATCTGTACACTGAAGCTTTCTTT. It encodes CASSSTGDLYTEAFF.

The chain uses TRBV11-3 and TRBJ2-2, with TRBD2 matching over 9 bases. Losses at the gene ends were 5 bases for V and 6 bases for J; bases not matched to a gene: 7. The CDR3 is 15 amino acids. Per germline, CDR1 SGHNT and CDR2 YENEEA. The chain's CDR3 is CASSRSGRWSGELFF. In DNA form, the CDR3 reads TGTGCCAGCAGCCGCAGCGGGAGGTGGTCCGGGGAGCTGTTTTTT.

This chain joins TRBV7-6 and TRBJ2-2; 9 nucleotides line up with TRBD2. The CDR3 has 17 residues. Germline trimming cut 1 base from V and 2 bases from J; bases unmatched to any gene: 5. Germline V gives CDR1 SGHVS, CDR2 FNYEAQ. CDR3 sequence: CASSLGGGALNTGELFF. In DNA form, the CDR3 reads TGTGCCAGCAGCTTAGGCGGGGGGGCCCTCAACACCGGGGAGCTGTTTTTT.

V gene TRBV15 combines with J gene TRBJ2-7, with 7 bases aligning to TRBD2. V shed 1 base and J 2 bases; nucleotides not matched to a gene: 5. Germline V gene lookup returns CDR1 LNHNV and CDR2 YYDKDF (reference sequence). The CDR3 has 15 amino acids. The chain's CDR3 is CATSRGDGGTYEQYF. DNA of the CDR3: TGTGCCACCAGCAGAGGGGACGGGGGGACCTACGAGCAGTACTTC.

The V and J genes are TRBV27 and TRBJ2-7; D is perhaps TRBD1 (6 bases). V lost 0 bases and J 3 bases, leaving 12 bases between the germline ends. The CDR3 spans 15 residues. Germline loops: CDR1 MNHEY, CDR2 SMNVEV (reference sequence). CDR3 residues: CASSLSGTKNYEQYF. The CDR3 DNA follows: TGTGCCAGCAGTTTATCCGGGACAAAAAACTACGAGCAGTACTTC.